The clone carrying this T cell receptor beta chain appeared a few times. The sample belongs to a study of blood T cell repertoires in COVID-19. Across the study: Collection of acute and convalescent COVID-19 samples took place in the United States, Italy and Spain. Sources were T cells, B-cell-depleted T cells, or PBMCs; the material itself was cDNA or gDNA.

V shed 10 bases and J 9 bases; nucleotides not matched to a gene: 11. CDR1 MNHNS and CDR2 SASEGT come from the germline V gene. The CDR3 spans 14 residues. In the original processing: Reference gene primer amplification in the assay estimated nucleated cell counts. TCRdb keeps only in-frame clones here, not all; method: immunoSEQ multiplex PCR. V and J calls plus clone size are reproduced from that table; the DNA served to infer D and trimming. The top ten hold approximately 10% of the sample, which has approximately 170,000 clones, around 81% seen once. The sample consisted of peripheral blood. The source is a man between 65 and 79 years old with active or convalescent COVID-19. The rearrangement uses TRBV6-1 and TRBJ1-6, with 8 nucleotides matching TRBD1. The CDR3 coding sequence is TGTGCCATTAACCGCAGGGGGCAGGGTTCACCCCTCCACTTT. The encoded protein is CAINRRGQGSPLHF.